What follows are 31 T cell receptor beta chains derived from one specimen sequenced in a study of regulatory T cells in long-lasting Graves disease. Researchers made TCR beta libraries by using iRepertoire HTBI primers and running Arm-PCR on CDR3 regions. MiXCR, run by TCRdb on the multiplex PCR reads, gives a single entry per CDR3 protein. This sample has approximately 230,000 distinct CDR3 sequences; approximately 20% occur once, and the top ten carry 22%. Time point given: newly diagnosed GD, antithyroid drugs for less than 3 months. PBMCs were the source of the RNA used for TCR sequencing. The specimen comprised peripheral blood mononuclear cells (PBMCs), sampled at new diagnosis, from a patient treated with antithyroid drugs. These receptor sequences come from a female donor with Graves disease.

This clonotype was counted ten times or more. This chain connects TRBV2 to TRBJ2-2, with 10 bases identical to TRBD2. The junction had 9 bases not matched to a gene; V was cut back by 7 bases and J by 4 bases. The CDR3 consists of 16 residues. CDR1 is SNHLY, CDR2 FYNNEI, per germline. The CDR3 loop reads CASTDGSGRATGELFF. The CDR3 DNA reads as TGTGCCAGCACTGATGGGAGCGGGAGGGCCACCGGGGAGCTGTTTTTT. Looking up the rest from reference TRBV2 and TRBJ2-2 gives the full variable domain: EPEVTQTPSHQVTQMGQEVILRCVPISNHLYFYWYRQILGQKVEFLVSFYNNEISEKSEIFDDQFSVERPDGSNFTLKIRSTKLEDSAMYFCASTDGSGRATGELFFGEGSRLTVL.

The table lists this clonotype with many counts. CDR3 sequence (DNA): TGTGCCTGGACCCTTGCCAGTTGGAATTCACCCCTCCACTTT. Protein sequence: CAWTLASWNSPLHF. V and J are TRBV30 and TRBJ1-6; D unclear. This CDR3 has 14 amino acids. Germline V gene lookup returns CDR1 GTSNPN and CDR2 SVGIG (reference sequence). V was shortened by 4 bases and J by 7 bases, with 14 bases between the two germline ends.

This clonotype was recorded many times. The V gene is TRBV7-6, the J gene TRBJ2-2; D possibly corresponds to TRBD1 (5 bases). The length of the CDR3 is 16 residues. Germline V gives CDR1 SGHVS, CDR2 FNYEAQ. Trimming took 2 bases from V and 0 from J, leaving 10 bases between them. The CDR3 loop is CASSLQSTANTGELFF. The DNA for the CDR3 is TGTGCCAGCAGCTTACAATCGACAGCGAACACCGGGGAGCTGTTTTTT.

Many counts were recorded for this clonotype. This chain links TRBV27 with TRBJ2-2; maybe TRBD2 (5 bases). The V and J ends lost 7 bases and 1 base respectively, with 10 bases between them. The germline V gene has CDR1 MNHEY and CDR2 SMNVEV (reference sequence). The CDR3 runs to 14 residues. The CDR3 DNA reads as TGTGCCAGCAAGCCTAGCCGGAACACCGGGGAGCTGTTTTTT. It is translated as CASKPSRNTGELFF.

This clonotype was seen at least ten times. The J gene is TRBJ1-2, the V gene TRBV29-1; D not resolved. Looked up from germline, CDR1 is SQVTM and CDR2 is ANQGSEA. V was trimmed by 4 bases and J by 3 bases, leaving 9 bases between them. The CDR3 is made up of 12 amino acids. As DNA, the CDR3 is TGCAGCGTTGTAGGTGGTGACTATGGCTACACCTTC. Protein: CSVVGGDYGYTF. Together with reference TRBV29-1 and TRBJ1-2, the CDR3 gives the full variable domain: SAVISQKPSRDICQRGTSLTIQCQVDSQVTMMFWYRQQPGQSLTLIATANQGSEATYESGFVIDKFPISRPNLTFSTLTVSNMSPEDSSIYLCSVVGGDYGYTFGSGTRLTVV.

This clonotype was detected many times. The rearrangement joins TRBV11-3 to TRBJ2-1; the D gene could be TRBD1 or TRBD2 (5 bases each). V lost 5 bases and J 5 bases, leaving 13 bases between the germline ends. The germline V gene has CDR1 SGHNT and CDR2 YENEEA. The CDR3 spans 14 residues. In nucleotides, the CDR3 is TGTGCCAGCAGCGAGAGGGGATACAACAATGAGCAGTTCTTC. Translating gives CASSERGYNNEQFF.

At least ten counts were recorded for this clonotype. This chain links TRBV9 with TRBJ2-7; D perhaps matches TRBD2 (6 bases). CDR3 length: 14 amino acids. Germline-derived CDR1 and CDR2 are SGDLS and YYNGEE. Trimming removed 0 bases at V and 4 bases at J, with 11 bases between. The CDR3 spells CASSVATGGYEQYF. In DNA, the CDR3 is TGTGCCAGCAGCGTAGCTACTGGAGGGTACGAGCAGTACTTC.

There are many counts of this clonotype. The V and J genes are TRBV14 and TRBJ2-1; a weak D match, TRBD1 (5 bases). The CDR3 spans 17 residues. V lost 2 bases to trimming and J lost 4 bases, with 18 bases between them. Germline values: CDR1 SGHDN, CDR2 FVKESK. The CDR3 protein is CASSQRGWYDPYNEQFF. The CDR3 DNA follows: TGTGCCAGCAGCCAAAGGGGCTGGTATGACCCATACAATGAGCAGTTCTTC.

This clonotype has only a few counts. The J gene is TRBJ1-2, the V gene TRBV19; 10 nucleotides agree with TRBD1. With V trimmed by 8 bases and J by 1 base, 7 bases remained unmatched. The germline gives CDR1 LNHDA, CDR2 SQIVND (reference sequence). This CDR3 comprises 15 residues. Here the CDR3 reads CASGLRTGGNYGYTF. The CDR3 nucleotides are TGTGCCAGTGGGTTACGGACAGGGGGTAACTATGGCTACACCTTC.

In this sample, this clonotype turned up many times. The genes are TRBV20-1 and TRBJ2-3, with TRBD2 as a possible D gene (5 bases). Germline V CDR1 and CDR2: DFQATT, SNEGSKA (reference sequence). The CDR3 has 15 amino acids. The ends were cut back, 2 bases at V and 6 bases at J, with 18 bases in the middle. The CDR3 here is CSARKGGSPWDTQYF. The CDR3 bases are TGCAGTGCTAGAAAGGGTGGGAGCCCCTGGGATACGCAGTATTTT.

Comments on this clonotype: A much larger clone is a single base away; this may be a read error. The chain has TRBV7-9 and TRBJ1-1, with D perhaps TRBD1 (6 bases). Germline V gene lookup returns CDR1 SEHNR and CDR2 FQNEAQ (reference sequence). V lost 1 base and J lost 4, with 13 bases in between. The CDR3 contains 15 residues. CDR3: CASSLEGGASTEAFF. Written as DNA, the CDR3 is TGTGCCAGCAGCTTAGAGGGGGGCGCGAGCACTGAAGCTTTCTTT.

The table lists this clonotype with many counts. The chain carries TRBV20-1 and TRBJ2-3; tentatively, D is TRBD2 (5 bases). The CDR3 is 14 residues long. Germline values: CDR1 DFQATT, CDR2 SNEGSKA (reference sequence). V lost 2 bases and J 0 bases, leaving 9 bases between the germline ends. CDR3: CSARILASTDTQYF. In nucleotides, the CDR3 is TGCAGTGCTAGAATTTTAGCGAGCACAGATACGCAGTATTTT.

This clonotype has ten or more counts. The chain recombines TRBV9 with TRBJ2-7; the match to TRBD2 covers 7 bases. After removal of 4 bases from V and 1 base from J, the junction contained 5 bases not matched to a gene. The CDR3 spans 14 residues. Germline V lookup: CDR1 SGDLS, CDR2 YYNGEE. The CDR3 nucleotides read TGTGCCAGCAGCTCGGCAGCGGGGTCCTACGAGCAGTACTTC. Residues: CASSSAAGSYEQYF.

This clonotype has at least ten counts. The CDR3 sequence: CASSVGWGGEKLFF. The CDR3 DNA reads TGTGCCAGCAGTGTGGGGTGGGGGGGTGAAAAACTGTTTTTT. This sequence joins TRBV6-1 and TRBJ1-4; possible D gene TRBD1, 5 bases. Trimming pared 4 bases from V and 7 bases from J, leaving 13 bases between. Per the germline V gene, CDR1 is MNHNS and CDR2 is SASEGT. CDR3 length: 14 amino acids.

The chain links TRBV20-1 to TRBJ2-3; 8 positions agree with TRBD2. Unmatched junction bases numbered 8, after V lost 5 bases and J lost 4 bases. Germline V gene sequence: CDR1 DFQATT, CDR2 SNEGSKA (reference sequence). The CDR3 covers 14 residues. DNA of the CDR3: TGCAGTGCTGGTAGCGGGGTAACGGCAGATACGCAGTATTTT. It translates to CSAGSGVTADTQYF.

In DNA form, the CDR3 reads TGTGCCAGCAGCGGGAACGACCGGGGCAGGGGAGGGAATGAGCAGTTCTTC. This gives the protein CASSGNDRGRGGNEQFF. The chain joins TRBV9 to TRBJ2-1; TRBD2 might be the D (7 bases). The germline CDR1 and CDR2 sequences are SGDLS and YYNGEE. This CDR3 contains 17 residues. The V end was cut by 3 bases, the J end by 7 bases, with 23 bases between.

This clonotype was counted at least ten times. The chain recombines TRBV2 with TRBJ2-2; D not certain. Trimming removed 4 bases at V and 3 bases at J, with 3 bases between. The CDR3 is 12 amino acids. Germline V gives CDR1 SNHLY, CDR2 FYNNEI. The CDR3 here is CASSGYTGELFF. Written as DNA, the CDR3 is TGTGCCAGCAGTGGTTACACCGGGGAGCTGTTTTTT.

This clonotype was seen repeatedly, ten times or more. The chain has TRBV9 and TRBJ2-7; perhaps D is TRBD1 or TRBD2 (5 bases each). The CDR3 spans 12 residues. Germline CDR1 is SGDLS and CDR2 is YYNGEE. The V and J ends lost 3 bases and 3 bases respectively, with 7 bases between them. Here the CDR3 reads CASSAGSYEQYF. CDR3 sequence (DNA): TGTGCCAGCAGCGCAGGGAGCTACGAGCAGTACTTC.

This clonotype was seen at least ten times. J is TRBJ2-1 and V is TRBV19; the D gene is possibly TRBD2 (5 bases). Deletions cut 5 bases from V and 0 bases from J, with 14 bases between. This CDR3 is 16 amino acids long. Germline CDR1 reads LNHDA; CDR2 reads SQIVND (reference sequence). The CDR3 reads CASSRPAVSSYNEQFF. CDR3 in DNA: TGTGCCAGTAGTCGACCAGCGGTAAGCTCCTACAATGAGCAGTTCTTC.

This clonotype was detected many times. The chain joins TRBV30 to TRBJ1-4, with TRBD1 as a possible D gene (5 bases). This CDR3 has 15 residues. The V gene lost 4 bases and the J gene lost 4 bases, with 16 bases spanning the gap. Germline CDR1 reads GTSNPN; CDR2 reads SVGIG (reference sequence). The CDR3 DNA sequence: TGTGCCTGGATACCCTTGGGAGGGGATAATGAAAAACTGTTTTTT. This sequence encodes CAWIPLGGDNEKLFF. Combining the CDR3 with reference TRBV30 and TRBJ1-4 gives the whole variable domain SQTIHQWPATLVQPVGSPLSLECTVEGTSNPNLYWYRQAAGRGLQLLFYSVGIGQISSEVPQNLSASRPQDRQFILSSKKLLLSDSGFYLCAWIPLGGDNEKLFFGSGTQLSVL.

Comments on this clonotype: A far bigger clonotype differs at one base, so this is likely a read error. This chain connects TRBV20-1 to TRBJ2-1; 13 bases map to TRBD2. CDR3 length: 23 amino acids. The V and J ends lost 0 bases and 13 bases, in that order; junction bases with no gene match: 33. Germline assignment: CDR1 DFQATT and CDR2 SNEGSKA (reference sequence). The CDR3 here is CSARDDTPLAGGRRVFLEETQFF. In DNA form, the CDR3 reads TGCAGTGCTAGAGATGACACCCCACTAGCGGGAGGGCGCAGGGTGTTCTTGGAAGAGACCCAGTTCTTC.

The chain couples TRBV19 to TRBJ1-6; maybe TRBD1 (5 bases). Germline CDR1 and CDR2: LNHDA and SQIVND (reference sequence). The V end lost 4 bases, the J end lost 13 bases, and 14 bases lay between the germline ends. This CDR3 is 13 amino acids long. As DNA, the CDR3 is TGTGCCAGTAGTAACCGGGGCCCGAAGCCCCTCCACTTT. Protein sequence: CASSNRGPKPLHF.

This clonotype was observed a few times. The chain joins TRBV5-1 to TRBJ2-6; D is possibly TRBD2 (6 bases). CDR3 length: 16 residues. Trimming took off 2 bases at V and 1 base at J, with 10 bases between the two ends. Germline-derived CDR1 and CDR2 are SGHRS and YFSETQ. The CDR3 DNA reads as TGCGCCAGCAGCTTAGGAGGGATTTCTGGGGCCAACGTCCTGACTTTC. It is translated as CASSLGGISGANVLTF.

This clonotype appeared a single time. This rearrangement joins TRBV27 to TRBJ2-3; D possibly corresponds to TRBD2 (6 bases). The germline V gene encodes CDR1 MNHEY and CDR2 SMNVEV (reference sequence). The CDR3 covers 15 residues. Between the trimmed V and J ends, which lost 5 bases and 4 bases, there was a span of 16 bases. DNA of the CDR3: TGTGCCAGCAGTCTAGGCGGGACCAGCTCAGATACGCAGTATTTT. Translating gives CASSLGGTSSDTQYF.

This clonotype was seen at least ten times. V and J are TRBV6-1 and TRBJ2-1; the match to TRBD2 covers 9 bases. Trimming cost V 7 bases and J 6 bases; bases outside gene matches: 10. The germline V gene encodes CDR1 MNHNS and CDR2 SASEGT. This CDR3 has 15 amino acids. CDR3 bases: TGTGCCAGCACCCTGGGGGGACTAGCATCCAATGAGCAGTTCTTC. Its protein is CASTLGGLASNEQFF.

This clonotype was seen at least ten times. The chain employs TRBV10-3 and TRBJ2-5, with D unresolved. CDR1 is ENHRY and CDR2 is SYGVKD in the germline V gene. The V and J ends lost 6 bases and 2 bases respectively, with 16 bases between them. CDR3 size: 15 residues. The CDR3 DNA follows: TGTGCCATCAGACCCTCTCGCGAGTTACAAGAGACCCAGTACTTC. Its translation is CAIRPSRELQETQYF.

This clonotype was picked up many times. The rearrangement joins TRBV28 to TRBJ2-7; 8 positions match TRBD1. From germline, CDR1 is MDHEN and CDR2 SYDVKM. The CDR3 length is 15 residues. V dropped 2 bases and J dropped 0; count of bases not matched to a gene: 3. The CDR3 DNA sequence: TGTGCCAGCAGTTTAGGAGGGACAGGCTCCTACGAGCAGTACTTC. Encoded protein: CASSLGGTGSYEQYF.

This clonotype appeared a few times. This chain joins TRBV7-8 and TRBJ1-3; D not resolved. V gave up 2 bases and J gave up 4 bases, with 9 bases separating them. The germline V gene has CDR1 SGHVS and CDR2 FQNEAQ. The CDR3 loop spans 14 amino acids. CDR3 bases: TGTGCCAGCAGCTTAATGTGGGCCGGAAACACCATATATTTT. Protein: CASSLMWAGNTIYF.

The J gene is TRBJ2-5, the V gene TRBV5-4; tentatively, D is TRBD2 (7 bases). Germline CDR1 and CDR2: SGHNT and YYREEE (reference sequence). V was trimmed by 3 bases and J by 5 bases, leaving 14 bases between them. This CDR3 has 14 residues. For the CDR3, the DNA is TGTGCCAGCAGCTCTGGGGGGGGCACGGAGACCCAGTACTTC. Its protein product is CASSSGGGTETQYF.

At least ten counts were recorded for this clonotype. The chain carries TRBV7-9 and TRBJ2-3; D may be TRBD2 (5 bases). V was cut by 5 bases and J by 2 bases, with 14 bases left in between. CDR3 length: 15 residues. CDR1 is SEHNR and CDR2 is FQNEAQ in the germline V gene (reference sequence). The CDR3 sequence is CASSREGINTDTQYF. CDR3 sequence (DNA): TGTGCCAGCAGCAGAGAGGGAATTAACACAGATACGCAGTATTTT.

Ten or more counts support this clonotype. The chain combines TRBV11-2 with TRBJ2-2; 7 nucleotides agree with TRBD2. V dropped 6 bases and J dropped 0; count of bases not matched to a gene: 7. This CDR3 spans 16 amino acids. Germline V gene data show CDR1 as SGHAT and CDR2 as FQNNGV. This CDR3 is CASSLRLAPNTGELFF. The CDR3 DNA reads TGTGCCAGCAGTTTAAGACTAGCCCCGAACACCGGGGAGCTGTTTTTT.